This TCR beta chain emerged from a study of vaccination and CD4 T cells after COVID-19 (dated by TCRdb to between 2021 and 2024). Context from the whole study: Convalescent patients had a positive SARS-CoV-2 result on nasal swab PCR, and of these patients, nine had mild disease and one had severe disease. Participants got two doses of the Pfizer-BioNTech BNT162b2 vaccine (n=8) or two doses of the Moderna mRNA-1273 vaccine (n=2). Control cultures used a CEFX viral epitope pool as positive control, an HIV-1 Nef peptide pool as negative control, or no peptide. Six males and four females were included in the convalescent cohort, with two Hispanic individuals, seven Caucasians, two Asians and one multiracial person represented. For stimulating the cultures, overlapping spike peptide pools were used, derived from SARS-CoV-2 as well as from the common cold coronaviruses HCoV-NL63, HCoV-OC43 and HCoV-229E. Post-COVID blood samples from convalescent patients were collected a median of around 100 days after diagnosis, with a range of about 35 to 180 days. In under twelve COVID-19 convalescent patients and a handful of infection-naive healthy vaccine recipients, researchers compared the spike-specific CD4+ TCR repertoire from before mRNA vaccination with the repertoire from after. Post-vaccine blood samples were collected a median of about 69 days after the second vaccine dose, ranging from roughly 12 to 250 days. Points the paper makes about the study in general: The study included relatively few convalescent patients and did not analyze early timepoints after natural infection. In convalescent patients, a median roughly 87% of post-vaccine SARS-CoV-2-reactive clones were detected only after vaccination, suggesting vaccine-specific priming. Although the median number of SARS-CoV-2-reactive clonotypes went up from some 23 after infection to 35 to 40 after vaccination, the increase was not significant. In convalescent patients, nearly all vaccine-specific clones (304 of 307) were found to be mono-reactive for SARS-CoV-2 spike rather than cross-reactive with common cold coronaviruses.

With regard to this clonotype: Its target antigen remains unknown. It has no much larger one-base neighbor in the sample; base qualities were not kept.

The treatment or condition label for this specimen denotes: roughly 11-day PBMC culture with coronavirus spike peptide pools or control peptides (ViraFEST assay). The study used the ViraFEST assay, which expanded antigen-specific T cells with peptide pools and then identified expanded clonotypes by TCR sequencing. Positive SARS-CoV-2 PCR tests in the convalescent patients dated from March to December 2020, before Alpha, Beta and Delta variants emerged in the United States. Around 2 million PBMCs per well were cultured in IMDM with about 5% human AB serum and 9 to 10 IU/ml IL-2, plus 10 ug/ml peptide pools. Half of the culture medium was replaced with fresh IL-2-containing medium on days 3 and 7. Once the cells had been in culture for less than 11 days, the EasySep CD4+ T cell isolation kit was used to isolate CD4+ T cells by negative selection. Ficoll-Paque Plus gradient centrifugation was used to isolate PBMCs from whole blood, and the isolated PBMCs were then either used fresh or cryopreserved at -140C. In general, triplicate wells were set up for every culture condition.

Libraries were built with PCR. DNA from cultured CD4+ T cells was subjected to TCR sequencing with the Oncomine TCR Beta short-read assay at the Johns Hopkins FTIC core. Genomic DNA was extracted from the cultured CD4+ T cells with the QIAamp micro DNA kit. Oncomine TCR Beta libraries from cultured CD4+ T cells were pooled using unique dual indexes and sequenced on an Illumina iSeq 100. The study's own analysis went as follows. Non-productive sequences were removed, and CDR3s not starting with C, not ending with F or W, or shorter than 7 amino acids were discarded. The MANAFEST web application was used to identify antigen-specific clonotypes by comparing peptide-stimulated wells against reference wells and other culture wells. For a clone to be called positive, the clone needed an FDR below 0.05, an odds ratio above 5, and a productive frequency above 0.1% in at least two of three replicate wells. Cross-reactive clonotypes were defined as significantly expanded in both SARS-CoV-2 spike wells and at least one common cold coronavirus spike condition. CDR3 homology was assessed with Levenshtein distances (stringdist) and unrooted phylogenetic trees (ape) in R version 3.6.1. TCRdb reprocessing: public reads trimmed at Q25 with fastp, clones called with MiXCR, in-frame beta chains kept. Duplicate CDR3 protein sequences are folded into a single record with the most common DNA and genes. The V and J calls, along with clone size, are taken from TCRdb and not from the paper's own processing. The sample records about 5,300 distinct CDR3 sequences, less than 30% of which are singletons. The top ten hold 24% of the sample.

CDR1 and CDR2 (LGHNA, YSLEER) derive from the germline V gene. Cut back by 0 bases and 8 bases, the V and J ends lie 10 bases apart. CDR3 length: 14 amino acids, cysteine to phenylalanine. Left in the record is the CDR3 DNA by itself, 42 bases read in frame from the first base. Sequences were derived from CD4+ T cells from blood, cultured in vitro, sampled after SARS-CoV-2 vaccination. The chain employs TRBV4-3 and TRBJ2-2; the D gene assignment is ambiguous. This receptor was obtained from a human donor who had recovered from COVID-19. The CDR3 loop reads CASSQDWTAGELFF. The DNA sequence follows: TGCGCCAGCAGCCAAGATTGGACGGCTGGGGAGCTGTTTTTT.